This T cell receptor beta chain is drawn from a study of Graves' ophthalmopathy and Graves' hyperthyroidism. Findings and caveats of the study: A majority of expanded thyroid clonotypes exceeding 0.001 frequency were likewise present in blood. A model built from 13 signatures distinguished ophthalmopathy from stable hyperthyroidism with approximately 90% sensitivity and less than 83% specificity.

With regard to this clonotype: Antigen unknown.

Clinical symptoms, serum thyroxine, TRAb, thyroid ultrasound and orbital computed tomography determined diagnosis. Germline loops: CDR1 SEHNR, CDR2 FQNEAQ (reference sequence). Trimming cost V 2 bases and J 4 bases, with 14 bases left between them. The CDR3 is 15 residues long. The study amplified TCR beta CDR3 regions using RNA transcripts. The library came from an HTBI-primed first-round RT-PCR and a second-round multiplex PCR. TCRdb reanalysed the multiplex PCR reads using MiXCR and keeps one entry per CDR3 protein. Of a few hundred thousand distinct CDR3 sequences listed, about two fifths are singletons.

The sequenced material came from peripheral blood or thyroid tissue (not recorded which). The chain uses TRBV7-9 and TRBJ1-1, with TRBD1 as a possible D gene (5 bases). The receptor comes from an adult man with Graves' hyperthyroidism. For the CDR3, the DNA is TGTGCCAGCAGCTTAAGGGTCAGGGTGGCCACTGAAGCTTTCTTT. This encodes CASSLRVRVATEAFF.